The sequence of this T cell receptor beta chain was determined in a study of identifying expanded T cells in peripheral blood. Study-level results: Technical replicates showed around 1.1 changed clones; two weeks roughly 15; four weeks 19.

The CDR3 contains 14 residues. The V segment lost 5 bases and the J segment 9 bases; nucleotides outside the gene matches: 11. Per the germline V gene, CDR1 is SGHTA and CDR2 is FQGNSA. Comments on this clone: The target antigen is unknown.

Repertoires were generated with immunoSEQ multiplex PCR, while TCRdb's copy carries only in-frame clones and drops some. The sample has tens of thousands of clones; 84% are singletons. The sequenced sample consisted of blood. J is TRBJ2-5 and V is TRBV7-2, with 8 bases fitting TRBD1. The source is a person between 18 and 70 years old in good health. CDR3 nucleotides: TGTGCCAGCAGCCCGACAGGGGCCTCTTGGGCCCAGTACTTC. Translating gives CASSPTGASWAQYF. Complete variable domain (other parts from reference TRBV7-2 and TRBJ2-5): GAGVSQSPSNKVTEKGKDVELRCDPISGHTALYWYRQSLGQGLEFLIYFQGNSAPDKSGLPSDRFSAERTGGSVSTLTIQRTQQEDSAVYLCASSPTGASWAQYFGPGTRLLVL.